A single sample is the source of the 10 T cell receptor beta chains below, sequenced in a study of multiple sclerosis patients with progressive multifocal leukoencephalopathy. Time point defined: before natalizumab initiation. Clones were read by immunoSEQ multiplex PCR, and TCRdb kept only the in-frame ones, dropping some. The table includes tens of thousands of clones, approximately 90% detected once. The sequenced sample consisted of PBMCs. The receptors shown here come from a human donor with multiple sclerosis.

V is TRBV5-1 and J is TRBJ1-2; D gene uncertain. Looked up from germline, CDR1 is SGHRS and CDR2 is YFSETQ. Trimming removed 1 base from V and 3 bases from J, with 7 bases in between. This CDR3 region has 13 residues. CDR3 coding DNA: TGCGCCAGCAGCTTGCTCGTGGACTATGGCTACACCTTC. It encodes CASSLLVDYGYTF.

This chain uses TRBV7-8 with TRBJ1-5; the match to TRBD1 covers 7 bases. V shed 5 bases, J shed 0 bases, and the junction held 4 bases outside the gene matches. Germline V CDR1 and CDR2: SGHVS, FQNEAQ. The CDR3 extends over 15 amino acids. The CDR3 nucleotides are TGTGCCAGCAGCGTGAGGGGGCGTAGCAATCAGCCCCAGCATTTT. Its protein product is CASSVRGRSNQPQHF.

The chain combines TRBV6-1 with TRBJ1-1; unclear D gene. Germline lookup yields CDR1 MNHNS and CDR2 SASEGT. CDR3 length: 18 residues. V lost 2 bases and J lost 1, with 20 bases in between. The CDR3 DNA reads TGTGCCAGCAGTGAACCTCGCGTCCATTACCTGCCGAACACTGAAGCTTTCTTT. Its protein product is CASSEPRVHYLPNTEAFF.

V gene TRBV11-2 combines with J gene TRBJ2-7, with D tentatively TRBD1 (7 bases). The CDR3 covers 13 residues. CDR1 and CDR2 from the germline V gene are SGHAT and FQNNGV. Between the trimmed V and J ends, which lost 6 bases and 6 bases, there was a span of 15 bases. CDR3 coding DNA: TGTGCCAGCAGGAGGCAGGGGGGTGGCGAGCAGTACTTC. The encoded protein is CASRRQGGGEQYF.

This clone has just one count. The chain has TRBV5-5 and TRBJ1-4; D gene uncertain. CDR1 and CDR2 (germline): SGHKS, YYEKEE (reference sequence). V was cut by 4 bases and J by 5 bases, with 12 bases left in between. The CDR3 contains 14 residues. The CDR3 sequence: CASSNMARNEKLFF. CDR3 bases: TGTGCCAGCAGCAACATGGCGCGGAATGAAAAACTGTTTTTT. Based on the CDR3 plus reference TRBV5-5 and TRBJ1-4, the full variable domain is DAGVTQSPTHLIKTRGQQVTLRCSPISGHKSVSWYQQVLGQGPQFIFQYYEKEERGRGNFPDRFSARQFPNYSSELNVNALLLGDSALYLCASSNMARNEKLFFGSGTQLSVL.

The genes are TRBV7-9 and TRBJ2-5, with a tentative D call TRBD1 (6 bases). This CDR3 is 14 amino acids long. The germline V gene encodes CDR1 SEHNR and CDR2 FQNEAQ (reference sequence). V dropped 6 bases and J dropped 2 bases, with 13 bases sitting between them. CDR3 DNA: TGTGCCAGCAGATCGGGACAAACTCAAGAGACCCAGTACTTC. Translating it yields CASRSGQTQETQYF. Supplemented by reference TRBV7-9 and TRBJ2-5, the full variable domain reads DTGVSQNPRHKITKRGQNVTFRCDPISEHNRLYWYRQTLGQGPEFLTYFQNEAQLEKSRLLSDRFSAERPKGSFSTLEIQRTEQGDSAMYLCASRSGQTQETQYFGPGTRLLVL.

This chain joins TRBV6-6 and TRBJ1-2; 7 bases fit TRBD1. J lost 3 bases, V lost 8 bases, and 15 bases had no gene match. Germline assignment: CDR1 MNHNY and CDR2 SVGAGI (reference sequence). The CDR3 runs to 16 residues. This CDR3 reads CASLTRPFQGDYGYTF. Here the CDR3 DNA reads TGTGCCAGCCTGACCAGACCATTTCAGGGGGACTATGGCTACACCTTC.

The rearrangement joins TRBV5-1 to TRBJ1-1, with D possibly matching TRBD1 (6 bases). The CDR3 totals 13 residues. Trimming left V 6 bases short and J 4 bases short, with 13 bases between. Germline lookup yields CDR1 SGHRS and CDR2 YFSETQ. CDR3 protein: CASTQGGGTEAFF. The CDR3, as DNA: TGCGCCAGCACACAGGGAGGGGGCACTGAAGCTTTCTTT.

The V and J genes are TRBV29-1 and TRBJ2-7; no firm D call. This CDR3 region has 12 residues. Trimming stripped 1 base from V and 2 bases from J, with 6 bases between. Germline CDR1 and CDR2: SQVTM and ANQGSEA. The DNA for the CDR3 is TGCAGCGTTGAAGGGAATACCTACGAGCAGTACTTC. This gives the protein CSVEGNTYEQYF.

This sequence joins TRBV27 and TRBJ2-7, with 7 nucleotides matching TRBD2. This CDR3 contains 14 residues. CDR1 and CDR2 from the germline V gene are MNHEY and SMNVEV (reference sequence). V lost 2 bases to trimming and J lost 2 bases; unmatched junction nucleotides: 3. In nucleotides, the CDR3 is TGTGCCAGCAGTTTAGGCGGGAGCGCCTACGAGCAGTACTTC. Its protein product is CASSLGGSAYEQYF.